This T cell receptor beta chain appears in the sequencing data of a study of blood T cell repertoires in COVID-19. Overall study: Samples representing acute and convalescent COVID-19 were sourced from the United States, Italy and Spain. From T cells, B-cell-depleted T cells, or PBMCs came the material, which was cDNA or gDNA.

Original handling: From reference gene primer amplification, estimates of nucleated cell counts were derived. Repertoires were generated with immunoSEQ multiplex PCR, while TCRdb's copy carries only in-frame clones and drops some. Clone size and V and J calls were adopted from that table, with D and trimming inferred from the DNA. The table has about 240,000 clones, 80% to 85% seen once; the top ten hold around 3.3%. Sequencing was done on a sample of peripheral blood. The sequence derives from a woman between 18 and 29 years old with acute or convalescent COVID-19.

The CDR3: CASSRQGAPNTEAFF. In DNA, the CDR3 is TGTGCCAGCAGCCGACAGGGGGCCCCGAACACTGAAGCTTTCTTT. V is TRBV9 and J is TRBJ1-1, with TRBD1 matching over 10 bases. The germline gives CDR1 SGDLS, CDR2 YYNGEE. This CDR3 comprises 15 residues. J was trimmed by 1 base and V by 4 bases; bases with no gene match: 4.